The clone carrying this TCR beta chain occurred once. The antigen remains unidentified. CDR3 length: 17 amino acids. Germline V CDR1 and CDR2: SGDLS, YYNGEE. V was clipped by 7 bases and J by 2 bases; unmatched bases: 13. This sample was included in a study of T cell responses to AZD1222 COVID-19 vaccine. Study findings and constraints: White British ancestry dominated among donors, who included more females, and clonal diversity was possibly underestimated. Receipt of two AZD1222 doses was followed by a rise in Spike-specific TCR breadth and depth. Reports indicate that nearly half of spike-specific TCRs are directed at unmutated variant regions.

Pooling was applied to second doses at about 4 or about 12 weeks. The data were produced by immunoSEQ multiplex PCR, yet TCRdb's version contains in-frame clones alone and is incomplete. The table lists roughly 120,000 clones, 88% of them singletons. The receptor comes from an adult who received the AZD1222 COVID-19 vaccine. The rearrangement uses TRBV9 and TRBJ2-7; 12 bases line up with TRBD1. The input for sequencing was peripheral blood, taken 28 days after the second AZD1222 dose. The CDR3 protein is CASGGTGGESPTYEQYF. The CDR3 region has the DNA TGTGCCAGCGGAGGGACAGGGGGCGAATCTCCTACCTACGAGCAGTACTTC.